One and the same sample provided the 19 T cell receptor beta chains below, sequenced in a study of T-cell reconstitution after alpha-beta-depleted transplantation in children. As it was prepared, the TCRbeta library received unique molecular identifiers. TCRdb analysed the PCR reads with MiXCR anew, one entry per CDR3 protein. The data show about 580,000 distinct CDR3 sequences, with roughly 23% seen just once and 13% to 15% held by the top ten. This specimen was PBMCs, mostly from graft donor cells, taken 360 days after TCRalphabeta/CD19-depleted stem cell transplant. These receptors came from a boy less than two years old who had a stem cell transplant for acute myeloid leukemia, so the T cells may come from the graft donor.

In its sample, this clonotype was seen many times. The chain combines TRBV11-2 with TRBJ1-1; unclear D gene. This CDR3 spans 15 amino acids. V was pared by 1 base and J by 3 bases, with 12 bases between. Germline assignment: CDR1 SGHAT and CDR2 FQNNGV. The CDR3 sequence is CASSLVPRQDTEAFF. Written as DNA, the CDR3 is TGTGCCAGCAGCTTAGTTCCCCGTCAGGACACTGAAGCTTTCTTT.

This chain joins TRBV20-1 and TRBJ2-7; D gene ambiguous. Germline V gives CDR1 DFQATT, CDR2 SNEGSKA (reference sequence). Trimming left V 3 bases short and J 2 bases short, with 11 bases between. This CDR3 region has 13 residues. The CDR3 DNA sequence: TGCAGTGCTAGCAGGCAGGTACCCTACGAGCAGTACTTC. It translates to CSASRQVPYEQYF.

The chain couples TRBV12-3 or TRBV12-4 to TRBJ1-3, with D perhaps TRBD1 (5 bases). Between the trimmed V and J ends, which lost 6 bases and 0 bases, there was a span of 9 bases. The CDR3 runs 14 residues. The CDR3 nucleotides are TGTGCCAGCAGGGGGGGATTCTCTGGAAACACCATATATTTT. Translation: CASRGGFSGNTIYF.

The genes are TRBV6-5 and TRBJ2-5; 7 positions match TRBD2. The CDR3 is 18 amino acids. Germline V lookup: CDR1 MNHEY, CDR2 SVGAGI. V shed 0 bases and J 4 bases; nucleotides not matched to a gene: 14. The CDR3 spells CASSYSGDYPGGRETQYF. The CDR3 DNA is TGTGCCAGCAGTTACTCCGGGGACTACCCCGGGGGGAGAGAGACCCAGTACTTC.

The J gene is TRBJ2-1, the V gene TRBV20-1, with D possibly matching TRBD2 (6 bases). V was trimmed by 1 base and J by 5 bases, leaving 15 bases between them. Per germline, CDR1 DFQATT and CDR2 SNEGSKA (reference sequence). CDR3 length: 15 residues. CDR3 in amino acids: CSARAYGTPDNEQFF. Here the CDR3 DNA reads TGCAGTGCTAGAGCCTACGGGACTCCCGACAATGAGCAGTTCTTC.

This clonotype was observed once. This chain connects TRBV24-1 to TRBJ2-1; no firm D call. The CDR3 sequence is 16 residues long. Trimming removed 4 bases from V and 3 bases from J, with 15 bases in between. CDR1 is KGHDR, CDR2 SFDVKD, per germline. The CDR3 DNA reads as TGTGCCACCAGTGACTCCCATCATGCCCACTACAATGAGCAGTTCTTC. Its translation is CATSDSHHAHYNEQFF.

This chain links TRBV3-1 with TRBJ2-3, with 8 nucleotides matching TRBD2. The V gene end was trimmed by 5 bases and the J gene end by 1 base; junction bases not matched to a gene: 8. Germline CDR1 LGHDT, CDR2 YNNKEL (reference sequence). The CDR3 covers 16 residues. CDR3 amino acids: CASSSVAGQRTDTQYF. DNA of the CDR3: TGTGCCAGCAGCTCGGTAGCGGGGCAACGCACAGATACGCAGTATTTT.

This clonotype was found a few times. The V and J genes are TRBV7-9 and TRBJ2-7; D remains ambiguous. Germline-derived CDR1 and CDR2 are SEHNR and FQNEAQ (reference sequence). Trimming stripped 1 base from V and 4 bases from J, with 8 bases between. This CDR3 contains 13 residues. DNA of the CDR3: TGTGCCAGCAGCTTAGTTGCCCCATACGAGCAGTACTTC. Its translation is CASSLVAPYEQYF.

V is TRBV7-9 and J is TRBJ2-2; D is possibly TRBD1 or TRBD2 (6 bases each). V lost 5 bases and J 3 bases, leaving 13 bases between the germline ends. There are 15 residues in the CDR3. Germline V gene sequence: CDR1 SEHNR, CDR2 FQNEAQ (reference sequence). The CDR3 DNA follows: TGTGCCAGCAGCCTGGGGGGCAGAGACACCGGGGAGCTGTTTTTT. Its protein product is CASSLGGRDTGELFF.

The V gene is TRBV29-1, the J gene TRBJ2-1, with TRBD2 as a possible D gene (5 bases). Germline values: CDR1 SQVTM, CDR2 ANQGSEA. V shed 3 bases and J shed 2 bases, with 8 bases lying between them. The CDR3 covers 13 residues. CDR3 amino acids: CSVEGVAYNEQFF. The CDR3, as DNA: TGCAGCGTTGAGGGAGTGGCCTACAATGAGCAGTTCTTC.

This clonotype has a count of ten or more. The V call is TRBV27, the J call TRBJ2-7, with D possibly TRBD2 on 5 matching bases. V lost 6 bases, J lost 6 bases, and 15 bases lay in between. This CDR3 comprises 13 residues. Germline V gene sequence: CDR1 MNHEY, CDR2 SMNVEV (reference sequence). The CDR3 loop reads CASRRSAGGEQYF. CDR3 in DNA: TGTGCCAGCAGGAGAAGTGCGGGTGGCGAGCAGTACTTC.

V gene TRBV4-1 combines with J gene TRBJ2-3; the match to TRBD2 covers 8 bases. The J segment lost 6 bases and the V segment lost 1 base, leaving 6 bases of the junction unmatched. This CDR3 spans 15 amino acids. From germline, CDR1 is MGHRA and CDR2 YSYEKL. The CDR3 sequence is CASSQVQRGMDTQYF. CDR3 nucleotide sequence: TGCGCCAGCAGCCAAGTCCAGCGGGGGATGGATACGCAGTATTTT.

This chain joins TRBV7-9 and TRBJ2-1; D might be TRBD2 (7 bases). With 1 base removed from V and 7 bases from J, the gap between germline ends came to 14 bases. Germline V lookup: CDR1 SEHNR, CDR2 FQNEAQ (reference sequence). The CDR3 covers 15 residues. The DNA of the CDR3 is TGTGCCAGCAGCTTAGGGCGGGGGCCAGATAATGAGCAGTTCTTC. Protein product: CASSLGRGPDNEQFF.

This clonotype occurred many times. The CDR3 is CASSFDHRQPQHF. The CDR3 DNA is TGTGCCAGCAGTTTCGATCACAGGCAGCCCCAGCATTTT. J is TRBJ1-5 and V is TRBV12-3 or TRBV12-4; a possible D gene is TRBD1 (5 bases). The CDR3 is made up of 13 amino acids. V was trimmed by 3 bases and J by 7 bases, leaving 10 bases between them.

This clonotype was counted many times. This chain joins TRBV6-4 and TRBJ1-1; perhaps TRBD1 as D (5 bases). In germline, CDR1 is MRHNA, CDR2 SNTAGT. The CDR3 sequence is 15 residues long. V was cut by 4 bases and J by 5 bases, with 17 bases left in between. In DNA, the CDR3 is TGTGCCAGCAGTGCTGATGGAGGGTGGGGGACTGAAGCTTTCTTT. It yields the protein CASSADGGWGTEAFF.

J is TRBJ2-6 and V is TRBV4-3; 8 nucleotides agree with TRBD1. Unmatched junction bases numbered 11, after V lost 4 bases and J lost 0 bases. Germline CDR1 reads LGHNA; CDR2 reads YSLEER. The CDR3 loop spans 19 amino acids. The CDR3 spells CASSRSTGTGSSGANVLTF. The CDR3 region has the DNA TGCGCCAGCAGCCGATCGACCGGGACAGGTAGCTCTGGGGCCAACGTCCTGACTTTC.

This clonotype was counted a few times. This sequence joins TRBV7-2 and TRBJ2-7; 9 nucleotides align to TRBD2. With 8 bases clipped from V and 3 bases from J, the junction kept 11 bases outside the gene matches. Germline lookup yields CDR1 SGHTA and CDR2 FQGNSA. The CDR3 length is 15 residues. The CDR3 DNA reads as TGTGCCAGCCAGACAATAAGCGGGGGGAGCTACGAGCAGTACTTC. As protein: CASQTISGGSYEQYF.

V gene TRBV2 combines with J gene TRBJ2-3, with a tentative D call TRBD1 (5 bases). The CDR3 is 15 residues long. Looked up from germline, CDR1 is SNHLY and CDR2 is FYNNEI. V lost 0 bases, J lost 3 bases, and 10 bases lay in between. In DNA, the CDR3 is TGTGCCAGCAGTGAAGCGGCAGGGAAGACAGATACGCAGTATTTT. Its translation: CASSEAAGKTDTQYF.

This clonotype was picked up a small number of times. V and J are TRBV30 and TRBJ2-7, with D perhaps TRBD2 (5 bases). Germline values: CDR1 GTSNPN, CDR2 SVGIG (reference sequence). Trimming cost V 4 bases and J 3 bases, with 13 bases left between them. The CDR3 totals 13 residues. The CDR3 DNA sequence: TGTGCCTGGACATCGGGGTTCCACTACGAGCAGTACTTC. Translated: CAWTSGFHYEQYF.